Listed below are T cell receptor beta chains from one sample, sequenced in a study of blood T cells in healthy people across ages. TCRdb reprocessed the 5' RACE reads via MiXCR and lists one record per CDR3 protein. The repertoire holds more than 900,000 distinct CDR3 sequences, with under 35% as singletons. These data also featured in a second study, about T cells of mothers and their children.

Material for sequencing was blood. The source is a middle-aged woman in good health. Both conserved end residues are part of each CDR3. D genes are given only for firm matches. Size tells how often a clone was seen (once, few, many) or the class of an expanded clone, and some rows leave it out.

>NA|TRBJ1-5|TRBV7-2|many
TGTGCCAGCAGCTTAGAGTTGGGGGGTCAGCCCCAGCATTTT
CASSLELGGQPQHF
>NA|TRBJ2-3|TRBV29-1|few
TGCAGCGTTGAAGGGGGAACGGGGGCTACAGATACGCAGTATTTT
CSVEGGTGATDTQYF
>NA|TRBJ1-1|TRBV9|NA
TGTGCCAGCAGCCCCGTGGGGGGAAAGAACACTGAAGCTTTCTTT
CASSPVGGKNTEAFF
>TRBD1|TRBJ2-7|TRBV29-1|few
TGCAGCGTCACAGGGGGATACTACGAGCAGTACTTC
CSVTGGYYEQYF
>NA|TRBJ2-2|TRBV28|NA
TGTGCCAGCAGTTTTTTGAGGGGCAGCACCGGGGAGCTGTTTTTT
CASSFLRGSTGELFF
>TRBD1|TRBJ1-1|TRBV6-1|NA
TGTGCCAGCAGGGAGGGGACAGGGCTCACTGAAGCTTTCTTT
CASREGTGLTEAFF
>NA|TRBJ1-4|TRBV6-5|NA
TGTGCCAGCAGTTACCGGGGCGCAACTAATGAAAAACTGTTTTTT
CASSYRGATNEKLFF
>TRBD1|TRBJ2-7|TRBV18|many
TGTGCCAGCTCACCTACCGGACAGGGAAGGTTTGGGCAGTACTTC
CASSPTGQGRFGQYF
>TRBD2|TRBJ2-5|TRBV6-2/TRBV6-3|NA
TGTGCCAGCAGTTACCTCCCTCAAGCGGGGAACCAAGAGACCCAGTACTTC
CASSYLPQAGNQETQYF
>TRBD2|TRBJ2-1|TRBV11-2|NA
TGTGCCAGCAGCCGCAGACTAGCGGGGGTGTCCTACAATGAGCAGTTCTTC
CASSRRLAGVSYNEQFF
>NA|TRBJ1-1|TRBV6-5|NA
TGTGCCAGCAGTTCCACAGAATTGAACACTGAAGCTTTCTTT
CASSSTELNTEAFF